The 20 T cell receptor beta chains below all came from one sample that was sequenced in a study of cytomegalovirus exposure and HLA in healthy donors. A multiplex PCR was run with 60 Vbeta primers and 13 Jbeta primers. Sequencing was performed with immunoSEQ multiplex PCR; in TCRdb, only in-frame clones are kept and a portion is missing. The sample carries 150,000 to 200,000 clones, roughly 85% recorded once. The sample taken for sequencing was PBMCs. Receptors were obtained from a woman aged 40 to 49 in good health and CMV-seronegative.

V usage is TRBV6-8 and J usage is TRBJ1-1; D possibly corresponds to TRBD1 (6 bases). The CDR3 totals 12 residues. V lost 4 bases and J lost 5, with 8 bases in between. Germline CDR1 and CDR2: MNHGY and SAAAGT. CDR3 amino acids: CASSLRGTEAFF. Here the CDR3 DNA reads TGTGCCAGCAGTTTAAGGGGGACTGAAGCTTTCTTT.

V and J are TRBV2 and TRBJ1-2; tentatively, D is TRBD1 (6 bases). Trimming stripped 6 bases from V and 2 bases from J, with 7 bases between. Germline CDR1 reads SNHLY; CDR2 reads FYNNEI. The CDR3 consists of 12 residues. In nucleotides, the CDR3 is TGTGCCAGCAGCGGACAGAACTATGGCTACACCTTC. It translates to CASSGQNYGYTF.

The chain uses TRBV4-1 and TRBJ2-6, with D tentatively TRBD2 (6 bases). This CDR3 is 16 amino acids long. The V and J ends lost 4 bases and 7 bases respectively, with 17 bases between them. Germline V gene data show CDR1 as MGHRA and CDR2 as YSYEKL. DNA for the CDR3: TGCGCCAGCAGCCGGGCGGGGACGCGGAGTGCCAACGTCCTGACTTTC. The encoded protein is CASSRAGTRSANVLTF.

J is TRBJ1-6 and V is TRBV30; TRBD1 matches at 7 bases. The J segment lost 14 bases and the V segment lost 8 bases, leaving 12 bases of the junction unmatched. Germline V gene data show CDR1 as GTSNPN and CDR2 as SVGIG (reference sequence). This CDR3 has 12 amino acids. CDR3 protein: CAQGGDTTALHF. The CDR3 coding sequence is TGTGCCCAGGGGGGCGACACGACGGCCCTCCACTTT.

The chain couples TRBV7-2 to TRBJ1-1; D gene ambiguous. CDR1 and CDR2 from the germline V gene are SGHTA and FQGNSA. The CDR3 spans 14 residues. The V and J ends lost 8 bases and 4 bases respectively, with 17 bases between them. This chain's CDR3 is CASDGRLRGTEAFF. The CDR3 DNA sequence: TGTGCCAGCGACGGGCGACTACGGGGCACTGAAGCTTTCTTT.

The chain uses TRBV30 and TRBJ2-6; TRBD2 is a possible D gene (6 bases). Germline lookup yields CDR1 GTSNPN and CDR2 SVGIG (reference sequence). CDR3 length: 17 amino acids. The V end lost 0 bases, the J end lost 2 bases, and 14 bases lay between the germline ends. CDR3 bases: TGTGCCTGGAGTGTAAAGTCAGGGAGGCCTGGGGCCAACGTCCTGACTTTC. Encoded protein: CAWSVKSGRPGANVLTF. The full variable domain, with the rest looked up from reference TRBV30 and TRBJ2-6, is SQTIHQWPATLVQPVGSPLSLECTVEGTSNPNLYWYRQAAGRGLQLLFYSVGIGQISSEVPQNLSASRPQDRQFILSSKKLLLSDSGFYLCAWSVKSGRPGANVLTFGAGSRLTVL.

The chain uses TRBV19 and TRBJ2-4; no definite D call. Germline loops: CDR1 LNHDA, CDR2 SQIVND (reference sequence). V lost 4 bases to trimming and J lost 0 bases, with 7 bases between them. The CDR3 consists of 14 residues. CDR3: CASSRSGAKNIQYF. CDR3 DNA: TGTGCCAGTAGTAGGTCGGGAGCCAAAAACATTCAGTACTTC.

The chain carries TRBV13 and TRBJ1-6; the match to TRBD1 covers 7 bases. The CDR3 loop spans 15 amino acids. The V gene end was trimmed by 2 bases and the J gene end by 7 bases; junction bases not matched to a gene: 5. The germline V gene encodes CDR1 PRHDT and CDR2 FYEKMQ (reference sequence). The DNA for the CDR3 is TGTGCCAGCAGCTTACCCGGGACAGTAAATTCACCCCTCCACTTT. Translation gives CASSLPGTVNSPLHF.

The V call is TRBV4-1, the J call TRBJ2-1, with a tentative D call TRBD1 (6 bases). Germline V gene data show CDR1 as MGHRA and CDR2 as YSYEKL. The germline V and J ends were trimmed by 3 bases and 6 bases, with 12 bases remaining between them. The CDR3 covers 14 residues. CDR3 residues: CASSHPGQTNEQFF. The CDR3 bases are TGCGCCAGCAGCCATCCCGGACAGACCAATGAGCAGTTCTTC.

The chain couples TRBV19 to TRBJ1-1; D ambiguous. V was clipped by 5 bases and J by 3 bases, with 16 bases between them. This CDR3 comprises 15 residues. Germline CDR1 is LNHDA and CDR2 is SQIVND (reference sequence). The CDR3 DNA reads as TGTGCCAGTAGTCCCGGATGGGCTGGGTACACTGAAGCTTTCTTT. This gives the protein CASSPGWAGYTEAFF.

The rearrangement joins TRBV7-2 to TRBJ2-2, with 9 bases matching TRBD2. J lost 5 bases, V lost 6 bases, and 7 bases had no gene match. CDR1 is SGHTA, CDR2 FQGNSA, per germline. The CDR3 is 15 residues long. The CDR3 DNA follows: TGTGCCAGCAGAAAGGGCGGGAGGGGGACCGGGGAGCTGTTTTTT. It yields the protein CASRKGGRGTGELFF.

The rearrangement links TRBV5-6 to TRBJ2-7; D call uncertain. The CDR3 is 15 amino acids. V dropped 4 bases and J dropped 0 bases, with 14 bases sitting between them. Germline V gene lookup returns CDR1 SGHDT and CDR2 YYEEEE. CDR3 bases: TGTGCCAGCAGCGTAGAGGCTGGCTTCTCCTACGAGCAGTACTTC. It is translated as CASSVEAGFSYEQYF.

Ten or more counts support this clone. The rearrangement links TRBV6-1 to TRBJ2-1; 10 nucleotides match TRBD2. Germline trimming cut 7 bases from V and 7 bases from J; bases unmatched to any gene: 7. CDR3 length: 14 residues. CDR1 MNHNS and CDR2 SASEGT come from the germline V gene. The CDR3 nucleotides read TGTGCCAGCATGCAGCGGGGGGGCAGGAATGAGCAGTTCTTC. Its protein product is CASMQRGGRNEQFF.

In regard to this clone: Germline and junction disagree at one end, which may indicate a read error. The chain recombines TRBV7-9 with TRBJ2-1; TRBD2 is a possible D gene (5 bases). Germline V gene lookup returns CDR1 SEHNR and CDR2 FQNEAQ (reference sequence). The CDR3 totals 12 residues. As DNA, the CDR3 is TGTTCCAGCAGCTGGGAGTTCAATGAGCAGTTCTTC. This encodes CSSSWEFNEQFF. The entire variable domain, with the rest obtained from reference TRBV7-9 and TRBJ2-1, is as follows: DTGVSQNPRHKITKRGQNVTFRCDPISEHNRLYWYRQTLGQGPEFLTYFQNEAQLEKSRLLSDRFSAERPKGSFSTLEIQRTEQGDSAMYLCSSSWEFNEQFFGPGTRLTVL.

The chain employs TRBV15 and TRBJ1-4, with D possibly matching TRBD1 (6 bases). Germline CDR1 LNHNV, CDR2 YYDKDF (reference sequence). This CDR3 spans 14 amino acids. V was pared by 0 bases and J by 10 bases, with 12 bases between. CDR3 protein: CATSRDRGLVKLFF. In DNA form, the CDR3 reads TGTGCCACCAGCAGAGACAGGGGCTTAGTAAAACTGTTTTTT.

This sequence joins TRBV5-1 and TRBJ1-6; maybe TRBD1 (5 bases). The CDR3 has 13 residues. Germline CDR1 SGHRS, CDR2 YFSETQ. Trimming pared 0 bases from V and 7 bases from J, leaving 5 bases between. CDR3 in amino acids: CASSLDRNSPLHF. The CDR3 DNA sequence: TGCGCCAGCAGCTTGGACAGGAATTCACCCCTCCACTTT.

The rearrangement uses TRBV19 and TRBJ2-1, with TRBD2 identical over 11 bases. The CDR3 loop spans 16 amino acids. Germline V gives CDR1 LNHDA, CDR2 SQIVND (reference sequence). V lost 3 bases, J lost 8 bases, and 9 bases stayed unmatched. CDR3 nucleotide sequence: TGTGCCAGTAGTATGGGAACTAGCGGGAGACGTGATGAGCAGTTCTTC. The encoded protein is CASSMGTSGRRDEQFF.

J is TRBJ2-4 and V is TRBV6-6; D possibly corresponds to TRBD2 (6 bases). The CDR3 length is 14 residues. Looked up from germline, CDR1 is MNHNY and CDR2 is SVGAGI (reference sequence). Deletions cut 6 bases from V and 6 bases from J, with 15 bases between. The CDR3: CASSSTGSLNIQYF. The CDR3 nucleotides are TGTGCCAGCAGCTCCACCGGGAGCTTAAACATTCAGTACTTC.

The sample holds one count of this clone. This chain connects TRBV5-1 to TRBJ1-2, with TRBD1 as a possible D gene (6 bases). CDR1 and CDR2 from the germline V gene are SGHRS and YFSETQ. The V end was cut by 0 bases, the J end by 6 bases, with 18 bases between. The CDR3 runs to 16 residues. CDR3 sequence: CASSLGSDPGGHGYTF. The CDR3 nucleotides are TGCGCCAGCAGCTTGGGCTCCGACCCGGGGGGCCATGGCTACACCTTC.

V is TRBV7-3 and J is TRBJ2-1, with D maybe TRBD2 (6 bases). CDR3 size: 18 residues. Trimming cost V 5 bases and J 4 bases, with 24 bases left between them. The germline CDR1 and CDR2 sequences are SGHTA and FQGTGA. CDR3 DNA: TGTGCCAGCAGCGCGCGGGGAATGGGTGGGGGAAGATACAATGAGCAGTTCTTC. This translates into CASSARGMGGGRYNEQFF.